This T cell receptor (beta chain) comes out of a study of T cells in Graves' hyperthyroidism and ophthalmopathy. Notes on this clonotype: Its matching antigen is unknown. Possible read error: a much larger clone is one base away.

Germline V lookup: CDR1 ENHRY, CDR2 SYGVKD. This CDR3 is 14 amino acids long. Recently diagnosed hyperthyroidism of less than 2 months' duration affected patients aged 18 to 65. Clinical symptoms, serum thyroxine, TRAb, thyroid ultrasound and orbital computed tomography established diagnosis. Using RNA transcripts as the source, TCR beta CDR3 regions were amplified. RT-PCR in the first round (using the HTBI primer set) targeted the TCR CDR3. TCRdb passed the multiplex PCR reads through MiXCR, listing each CDR3 protein once. The table records approximately 270,000 distinct CDR3 sequences, approximately 15% of them present only once. Broader study findings: Expanded thyroid clonotypes (above 0.001) were mostly also found in blood.

This rearrangement joins TRBV10-3 to TRBJ2-1; 7 nucleotides agree with TRBD1. Matching the DNA end better, TRBJ2-7 makes the J call doubtful. The sequencing input was blood. This TCR derives from a woman between 40 and 50 years old with Graves' hyperthyroidism that later progressed to Graves' ophthalmopathy. In nucleotides, the CDR3 is TGTGCCATCAGGATGGACAGGACCTACAATGAGCAGTACTTC. Protein sequence: CAIRMDRTYNEQYF.